The clone carrying this T cell receptor (beta chain) was counted a single time. Its antigen is unidentified. CD8 cells classed as naive were CD45RO-negative and positively selected for CCR7, excluding terminally differentiated effector memory CD45RA+ cells. Healthy HIV-negative adults with no recent acute infections or vaccinations were recruited as donors. This entry is derived from a study of shared clonotypes between healthy human individuals. Study-wide results and limits: Though the depth was large, rarefaction showed that sorted-subset sequencing was incomplete.

Per the original data handling: ImmunoSEQ supplied junction-only sequences lacking quality scores, so filtering was different. Sequencing was performed with immunoSEQ multiplex PCR; in TCRdb, only in-frame clones are kept and a portion is missing. V and J calls and clone size come straight from that table; D and trimming were deduced from the DNA. Found here are millions of clones, approximately 94% of them singletons; the top ten hold 1.5% to 2%. Sequenced: naive CD8+ T cells from PBMCs. This TCR was sampled from a man aged 18 to 35 in good health. Some clones in this sample may be carry-over from other donors' samples.

The CDR3 sequence is CATSRDLSGGYNEQFF. In DNA, the CDR3 is TGTGCCACCAGCAGAGATCTGTCGGGAGGGTACAATGAGCAGTTCTTC. The gene calls are TRBV15 and TRBJ2-1; 8 bases fit TRBD2. Germline values: CDR1 LNHNV, CDR2 YYDKDF (reference sequence). The CDR3 is 16 residues long. After removal of 0 bases from V and 4 bases from J, the junction contained 5 bases not matched to a gene.